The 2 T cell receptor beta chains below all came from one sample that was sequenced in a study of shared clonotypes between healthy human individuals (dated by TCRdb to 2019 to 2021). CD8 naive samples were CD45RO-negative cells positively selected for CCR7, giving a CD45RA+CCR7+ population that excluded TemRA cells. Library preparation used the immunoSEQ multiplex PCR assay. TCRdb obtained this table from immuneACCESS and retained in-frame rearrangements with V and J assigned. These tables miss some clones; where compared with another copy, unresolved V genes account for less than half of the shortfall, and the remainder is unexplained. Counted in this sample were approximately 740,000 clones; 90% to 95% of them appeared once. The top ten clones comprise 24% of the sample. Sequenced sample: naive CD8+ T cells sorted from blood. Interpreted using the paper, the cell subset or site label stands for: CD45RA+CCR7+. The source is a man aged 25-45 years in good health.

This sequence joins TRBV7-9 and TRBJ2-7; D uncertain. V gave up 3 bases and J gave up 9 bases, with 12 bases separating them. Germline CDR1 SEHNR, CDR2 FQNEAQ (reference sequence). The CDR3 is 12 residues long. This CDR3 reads CASSLAVRPQYF. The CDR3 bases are TGTGCCAGCAGCTTGGCGGTTCGCCCGCAGTACTTC. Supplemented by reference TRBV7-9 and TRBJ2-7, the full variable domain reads DTGVSQNPRHKITKRGQNVTFRCDPISEHNRLYWYRQTLGQGPEFLTYFQNEAQLEKSRLLSDRFSAERPKGSFSTLEIQRTEQGDSAMYLCASSLAVRPQYFGPGTRLTVT.

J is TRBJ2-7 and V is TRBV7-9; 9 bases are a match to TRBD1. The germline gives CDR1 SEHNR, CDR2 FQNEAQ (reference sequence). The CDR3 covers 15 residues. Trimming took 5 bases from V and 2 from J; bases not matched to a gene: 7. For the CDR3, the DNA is TGTGCCAGCAGCCCCGACTGGACAGGGGCCTACGAGCAGTACTTC. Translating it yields CASSPDWTGAYEQYF.